A selection of T cell receptor beta chains follows, all from one sample in a study of Tregs in tolerant kidney transplant recipients. Produced via immunoSEQ multiplex PCR; TCRdb's table is partial and in-frame only. The repertoire consists of about 59,000 clones, with around four fifths occurring once and the leading ten covering more than 4.5%. Sequenced: CD4+ T cells from blood. These receptor sequences come from a human donor in good health. CDR3s include the opening cysteine and the closing phenylalanine or tryptophan. A D gene is named only where the DNA matches it firmly. A row's size may be missing; if present it is once, few, many or a size class.

clone_size d_call j_call v_call cdr3_length cdr3_nt cdr3_aa
. . TRBJ1-2 TRBV11-3 11 TGTGCCAGCAGCTCAAAAGATGGCTACACCTTC CASSSKDGYTF
. . TRBJ2-7 TRBV30 14 TGTGCCTGGAGTGTTACGGGGCGTCGGTCCGAGCAGTACTTC CAWSVTGRRSEQYF
. . TRBJ2-7 TRBV4-3 15 TGCGCCAGCAGCCGCGGGACGGCGATTATCCACGAGCAGTACTTC CASSRGTAIIHEQYF
. TRBD1 TRBJ1-2 TRBV19 13 TGTGCCAGCAATGGACAGGCCAGTCGTGGCTACACCTTC CASNGQASRGYTF
once . TRBJ1-3 TRBV6-1 17 TGTGCCAGCAGTGAAGCTTCCCTAAGTCAACCCGGAAACACCATATATTTT CASSEASLSQPGNTIYF
. . TRBJ2-3 TRBV21-1 15 TGTGCCAGCATTAAAACCGCGGTTATCCGGGATACGCAGTATTTT CASIKTAVIRDTQYF
. TRBD2 TRBJ2-2 TRBV7-2 16 TGTGCCAGCAACTCAGGCGGGAGGATCAGAACCGGGGAGCTGTTTTTT CASNSGGRIRTGELFF
. TRBD2 TRBJ2-2 TRBV4-2 16 TGTGCCAGCAGCCGTGGACTAGCGGCAAACACCGGGGAGCTGTTTTTT CASSRGLAANTGELFF
. TRBD1 TRBJ2-7 TRBV23-1 15 TGCGCCAGCAGTCCTCCGGGACAGAGATCCTACGAGCAGTACTTC CASSPPGQRSYEQYF
. . TRBJ1-2 TRBV7-2 14 TGTGCCAGCAGCCTACCAAGTCGGTTCTGGGGCTACACCTTC CASSLPSRFWGYTF
. . TRBJ1-2 TRBV18 16 TGTGCCAGCTCACCACAGATCCAGCGGACCCTCTATGGCTACACCTTC CASSPQIQRTLYGYTF
. . TRBJ2-7 TRBV7-8 16 TGTGCCAGCAGCCGCACTACCCAGCGGGTATCCTACGAGCAGTACTTC CASSRTTQRVSYEQYF
. . TRBJ2-7 TRBV9 14 TGTGCCAGCAGCGTAGATGGGGGTTCCTACGAGCAGTACTTC CASSVDGGSYEQYF
. . TRBJ2-5 TRBV2 11 TGTGCCAGCGGAACGCCAGAGACCCAGTACTTC CASGTPETQYF
. . TRBJ1-2 TRBV27 13 TGTGCCACCTCGACGGACCCCTACTATGGCTACACCTTC CATSTDPYYGYTF
. . TRBJ1-2 TRBV4-3 12 TGCGCCAGCAGCCAACGGAACTATGGCTACACCTTC CASSQRNYGYTF
. . TRBJ2-7 TRBV11-1 14 TGTGCCAGCAGCTTAGGGACAGCTTCCTACGAGCAGTACTTC CASSLGTASYEQYF
. . TRBJ2-3 TRBV29-1 10 TGCAGCGCAGGGGGGGATACGCAGTATTTT CSAGGDTQYF
. . TRBJ2-5 TRBV12-5 11 TGTGCTAGTGTCGCTATAGAGACCCAGTACTTC CASVAIETQYF
. . TRBJ2-5 TRBV11-1 14 TGTGCCAGCAGCTTAGTAGCGCCCCAAGAGACCCAGTACTTC CASSLVAPQETQYF
. TRBD2 TRBJ2-1 TRBV30 15 TGTGCCTGGTGCCCCGGGGGGTTATCCTACAATGAGCAGTTCTTC CAWCPGGLSYNEQFF
. TRBD1 TRBJ2-3 TRBV28 16 TGTGCCAGCAGTTTTCGGACAGGGGGGTTATCAGATACGCAGTATTTT CASSFRTGGLSDTQYF
once . TRBJ2-6 TRBV29-1 12 TGCAGCGTGAGATCCGGGGCCAACGTCCTGACTTTC CSVRSGANVLTF
. . TRBJ1-1 TRBV29-1 13 TGCAGCGTTGGCCCCATGGTTCTCACTGAAGCTTTCTTT CSVGPMVLTEAFF
. . TRBJ2-7 TRBV27 15 TGTGCCAGCAGTTTAGTGGCAGGGGTTTCCTACGAGCAGTACTTC CASSLVAGVSYEQYF
. TRBD1 TRBJ2-5 TRBV11-3 14 TGTGCCAGCCATCATCGGGGACAGGGGGAGACCCAGTACTTC CASHHRGQGETQYF
. . TRBJ1-2 TRBV6-5 14 TGTGCCAGCAGACCGGACCTATGGAACTATGGCTACACCTTC CASRPDLWNYGYTF
few TRBD1 TRBJ2-7 TRBV5-1 15 TGCGCCAGCAGCTTGATGACAGGGGCCCCCTACGAGCAGTACTTC CASSLMTGAPYEQYF
. TRBD2 TRBJ2-5 TRBV11-2 15 TGTGCCAGCAGCTTAGACCCGGGACTAGTGGGGACCCAGTACTTC CASSLDPGLVGTQYF
. . TRBJ2-1 TRBV5-1 11 TGCGCCAGCAGCTCCTACAATGAGCAGTTCTTC CASSSYNEQFF
. . TRBJ1-5 TRBV19 14 TGTGCCAGTAGAACAGGGAGGGAGGGTCAGCCCCAGCATTTT CASRTGREGQPQHF
. . TRBJ2-2 TRBV2 14 TGTGCCAGCAGGGGCGGAGTTTCCACCGGGGAGCTGTTTTTT CASRGGVSTGELFF
. TRBD1 TRBJ2-7 TRBV29-1 13 TGCAGCGGTGCCGGGACAGGGGCCTACGAGCAGTACTTC CSGAGTGAYEQYF
medium-sized TRBD2 TRBJ2-7 TRBV2 15 TGTGCCAGCAGTGAGGGGCGAGCGGGGGCTCTCGAGCAGTACTTC CASSEGRAGALEQYF
. . TRBJ2-3 TRBV19 14 TGTGCCAGTACTAGGGACCGTGGGACATATACGCAGTATTTT CASTRDRGTYTQYF
. . TRBJ1-2 TRBV29-1 12 TGCAGCGTTGGGCAGGGTGGCTATGGCTACACCTTC CSVGQGGYGYTF
. TRBD2 TRBJ2-1 TRBV7-8 14 TGTGCCAGCAGCTTCGGACTAGCCTACAATGAGCAGTTCTTC CASSFGLAYNEQFF